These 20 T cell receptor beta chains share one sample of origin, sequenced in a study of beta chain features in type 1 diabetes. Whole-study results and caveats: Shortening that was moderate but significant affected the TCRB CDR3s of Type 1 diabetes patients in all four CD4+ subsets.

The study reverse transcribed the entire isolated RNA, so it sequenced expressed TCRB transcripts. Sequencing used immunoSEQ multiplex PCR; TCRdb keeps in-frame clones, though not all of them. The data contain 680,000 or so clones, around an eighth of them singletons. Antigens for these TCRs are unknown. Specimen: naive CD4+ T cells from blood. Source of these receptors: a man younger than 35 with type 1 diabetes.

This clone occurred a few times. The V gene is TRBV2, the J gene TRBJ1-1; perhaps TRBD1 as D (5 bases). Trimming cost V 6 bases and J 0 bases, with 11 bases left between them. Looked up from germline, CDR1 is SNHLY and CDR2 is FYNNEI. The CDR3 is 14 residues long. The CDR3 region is CASRGRAVNTEAFF. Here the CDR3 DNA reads TGTGCCAGCAGGGGCAGGGCAGTGAACACTGAAGCTTTCTTT. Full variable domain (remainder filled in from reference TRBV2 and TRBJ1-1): EPEVTQTPSHQVTQMGQEVILRCVPISNHLYFYWYRQILGQKVEFLVSFYNNEISEKSEIFDDQFSVERPDGSNFTLKIRSTKLEDSAMYFCASRGRAVNTEAFFGQGTRLTVV.

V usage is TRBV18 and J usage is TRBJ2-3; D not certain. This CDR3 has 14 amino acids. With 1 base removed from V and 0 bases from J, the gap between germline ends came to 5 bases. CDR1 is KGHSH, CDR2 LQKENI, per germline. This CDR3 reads CASSPRPSTDTQYF. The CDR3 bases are TGTGCCAGCTCACCACGCCCTAGCACAGATACGCAGTATTTT. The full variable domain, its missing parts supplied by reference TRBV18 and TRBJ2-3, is NAGVMQNPRHLVRRRGQEARLRCSPMKGHSHVYWYRQLPEEGLKFMVYLQKENIIDESGMPKERFSAEFPKEGPSILRIQQVVRGDSAAYFCASSPRPSTDTQYFGPGTRLTVL.

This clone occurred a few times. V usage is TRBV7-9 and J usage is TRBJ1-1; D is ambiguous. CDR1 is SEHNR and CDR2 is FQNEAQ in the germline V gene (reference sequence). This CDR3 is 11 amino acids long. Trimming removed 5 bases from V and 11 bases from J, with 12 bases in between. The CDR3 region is CASSRAVDAFF. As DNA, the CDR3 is TGTGCCAGCAGCAGGGCGGTTGACGCTTTCTTT.

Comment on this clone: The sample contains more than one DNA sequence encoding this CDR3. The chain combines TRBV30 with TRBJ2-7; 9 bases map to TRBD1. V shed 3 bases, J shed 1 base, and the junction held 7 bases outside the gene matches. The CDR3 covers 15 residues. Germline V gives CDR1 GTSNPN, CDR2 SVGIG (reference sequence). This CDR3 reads CAWSLGQGLSYEQYF. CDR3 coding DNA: TGTGCCTGGAGCTTGGGACAGGGATTATCCTACGAGCAGTACTTC.

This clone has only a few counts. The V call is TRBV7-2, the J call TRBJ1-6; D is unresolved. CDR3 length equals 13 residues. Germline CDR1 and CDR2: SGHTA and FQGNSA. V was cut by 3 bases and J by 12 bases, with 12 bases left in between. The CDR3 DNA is TGTGCCAGCAGCTTGGCCTCCTTGGGACCCCTCCACTTT. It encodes CASSLASLGPLHF. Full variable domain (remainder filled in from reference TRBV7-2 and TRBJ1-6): GAGVSQSPSNKVTEKGKDVELRCDPISGHTALYWYRQSLGQGLEFLIYFQGNSAPDKSGLPSDRFSAERTGGSVSTLTIQRTQQEDSAVYLCASSLASLGPLHFGNGTRLTVT.

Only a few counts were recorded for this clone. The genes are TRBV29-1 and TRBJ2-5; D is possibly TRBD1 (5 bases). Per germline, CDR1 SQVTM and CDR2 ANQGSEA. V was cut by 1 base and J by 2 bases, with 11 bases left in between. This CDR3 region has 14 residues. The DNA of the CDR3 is TGCAGCGTTGAAGTGGGGCCGCGGCAAGAGACCCAGTACTTC. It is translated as CSVEVGPRQETQYF.

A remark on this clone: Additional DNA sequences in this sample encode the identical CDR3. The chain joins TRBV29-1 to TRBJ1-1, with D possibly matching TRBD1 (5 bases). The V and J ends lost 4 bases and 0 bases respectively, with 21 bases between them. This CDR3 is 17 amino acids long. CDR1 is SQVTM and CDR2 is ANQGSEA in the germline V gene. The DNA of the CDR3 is TGCAGCGTTGCCAACTCCCCAGGGACGGGGATGAACACTGAAGCTTTCTTT. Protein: CSVANSPGTGMNTEAFF.

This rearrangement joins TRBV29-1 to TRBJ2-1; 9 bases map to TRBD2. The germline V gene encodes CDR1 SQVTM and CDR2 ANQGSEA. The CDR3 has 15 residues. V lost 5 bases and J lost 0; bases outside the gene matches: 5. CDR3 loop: CSVRDSGGSYNEQFF. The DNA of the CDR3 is TGCAGCGTTCGGGATAGCGGGGGCTCCTACAATGAGCAGTTCTTC.

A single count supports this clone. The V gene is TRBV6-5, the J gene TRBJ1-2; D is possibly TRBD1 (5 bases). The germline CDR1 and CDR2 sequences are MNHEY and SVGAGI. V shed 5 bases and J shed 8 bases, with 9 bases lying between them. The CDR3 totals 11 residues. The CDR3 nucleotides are TGTGCCAGCAGTGAGGGGTTCGGCTACACCTTC. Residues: CASSEGFGYTF.

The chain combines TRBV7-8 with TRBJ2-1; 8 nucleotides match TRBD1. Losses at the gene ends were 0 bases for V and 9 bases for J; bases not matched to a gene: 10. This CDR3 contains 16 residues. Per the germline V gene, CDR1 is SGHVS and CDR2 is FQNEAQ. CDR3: CASSLARQGFYGEQFF. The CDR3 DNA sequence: TGTGCCAGCAGCTTAGCGCGACAGGGGTTCTACGGTGAGCAGTTCTTC.

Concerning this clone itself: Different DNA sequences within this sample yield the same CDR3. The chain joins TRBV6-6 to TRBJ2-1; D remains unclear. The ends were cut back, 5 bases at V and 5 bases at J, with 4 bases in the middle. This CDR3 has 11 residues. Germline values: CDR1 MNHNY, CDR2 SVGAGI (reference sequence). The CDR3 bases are TGTGCCAGCAGTCGGAACAATGAGCAGTTCTTC. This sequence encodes CASSRNNEQFF.

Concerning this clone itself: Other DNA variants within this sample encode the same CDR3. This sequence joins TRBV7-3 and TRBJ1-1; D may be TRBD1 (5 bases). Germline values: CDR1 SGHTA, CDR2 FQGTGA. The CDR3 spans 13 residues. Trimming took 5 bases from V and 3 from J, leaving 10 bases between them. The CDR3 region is CASSTQGDTEAFF. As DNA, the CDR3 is TGTGCCAGCAGCACTCAGGGCGACACTGAAGCTTTCTTT.

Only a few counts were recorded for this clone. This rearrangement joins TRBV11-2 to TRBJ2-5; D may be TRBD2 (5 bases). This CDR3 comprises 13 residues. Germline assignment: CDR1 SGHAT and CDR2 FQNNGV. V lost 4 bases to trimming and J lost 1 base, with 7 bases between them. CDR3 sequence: CASSSTSQETQYF. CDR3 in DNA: TGTGCCAGCAGCTCAACTAGCCAAGAGACCCAGTACTTC.

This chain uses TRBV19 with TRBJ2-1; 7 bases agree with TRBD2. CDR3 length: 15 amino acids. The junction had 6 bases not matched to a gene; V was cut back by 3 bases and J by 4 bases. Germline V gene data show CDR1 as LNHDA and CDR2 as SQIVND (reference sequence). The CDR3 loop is CASSIAAGSYNEQFF. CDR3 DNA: TGTGCCAGTAGTATCGCAGCGGGGAGTTACAATGAGCAGTTCTTC.

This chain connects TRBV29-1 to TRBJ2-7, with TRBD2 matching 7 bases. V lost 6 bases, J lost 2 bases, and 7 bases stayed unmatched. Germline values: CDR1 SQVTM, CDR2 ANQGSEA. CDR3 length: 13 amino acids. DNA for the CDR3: TGCAGCGTCCGGGGGGAGGTACCCTACGAGCAGTACTTC. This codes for CSVRGEVPYEQYF.

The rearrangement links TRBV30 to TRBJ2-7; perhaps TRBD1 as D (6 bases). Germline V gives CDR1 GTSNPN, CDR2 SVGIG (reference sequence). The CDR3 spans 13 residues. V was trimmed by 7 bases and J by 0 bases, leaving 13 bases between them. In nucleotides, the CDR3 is TGTGCCTACTACCGGGACACCTCCTACGAGCAGTACTTC. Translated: CAYYRDTSYEQYF.

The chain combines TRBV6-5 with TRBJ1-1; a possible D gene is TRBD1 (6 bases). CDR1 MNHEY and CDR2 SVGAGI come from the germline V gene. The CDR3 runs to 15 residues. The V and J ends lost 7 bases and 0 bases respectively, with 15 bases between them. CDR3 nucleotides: TGTGCCAGCACCCCAGGGGACTTAATGAACACTGAAGCTTTCTTT. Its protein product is CASTPGDLMNTEAFF.

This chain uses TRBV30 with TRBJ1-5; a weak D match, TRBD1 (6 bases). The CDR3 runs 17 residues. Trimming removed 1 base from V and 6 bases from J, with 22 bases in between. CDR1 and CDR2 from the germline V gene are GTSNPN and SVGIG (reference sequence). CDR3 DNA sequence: TGTGCCTGGAGTGGGCCTACAGGGACTGCCTCGGGTCAGCCCCAGCATTTT. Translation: CAWSGPTGTASGQPQHF.

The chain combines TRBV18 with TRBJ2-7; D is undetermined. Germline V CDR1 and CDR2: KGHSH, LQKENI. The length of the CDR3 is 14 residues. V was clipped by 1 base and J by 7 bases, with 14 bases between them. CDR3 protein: CASSPQGPIREQYF. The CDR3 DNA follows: TGTGCCAGCTCACCACAGGGTCCGATTCGAGAGCAGTACTTC.

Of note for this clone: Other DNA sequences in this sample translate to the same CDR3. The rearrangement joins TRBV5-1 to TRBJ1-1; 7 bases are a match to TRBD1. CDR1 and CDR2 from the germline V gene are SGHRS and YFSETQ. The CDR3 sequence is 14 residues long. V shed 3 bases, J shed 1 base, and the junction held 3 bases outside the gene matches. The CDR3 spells CASSSAGGNTEAFF. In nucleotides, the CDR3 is TGCGCCAGCAGCTCGGCAGGGGGGAACACTGAAGCTTTCTTT.